This note documents a single T cell receptor (beta chain) sequence. This entry comes from a study of OX40 agonist ivuxolimab in advanced cancers. Study-wide background: Patients received the agonistic anti-OX40 (CD134) antibody ivuxolimab. The mean age was about 61 years, ranging from 23 to 79, with under 90% of participants male.

CDR3 length: 15 residues. Sequenced by immunoSEQ multiplex PCR; TCRdb stores in-frame clones only, minus some. The sample includes about 86,000 clones, more than 80% of them seen just once. The chain joins TRBV21-1 to TRBJ2-7; the D call in the table, TRBD2, was not verified against the DNA. TRBV21-1 is a documented pseudogene. Source: CD4+ or CD8+ T cells sorted from blood, taken in a trial of the OX40 agonist ivuxolimab. This receptor was obtained from an adult with an advanced solid tumor such as melanoma, head and neck, liver or kidney cancer. CDR3 sequence reads: CASSIHLAGIYEQYF. The DNA for the CDR3 is TGTGCCAGCAGCATCCACCTAGCGGGGATCTACGAGCAGTACTTC.